The TCR beta chain under discussion was sequenced for a study of cytomegalovirus exposure and HLA in healthy donors. This CDR3 has 18 residues. The germline V gene encodes CDR1 SGHAT and CDR2 FQNNGV. V lost 2 bases to trimming and J lost 3 bases, with 23 bases between them. This clone has only one observation. What it binds is unknown. General study findings and limits: According to the study, approximately 150 TCR beta chains were cytomegalovirus-associated. V segments that were indistinguishable, TRBV6-2 and TRBV6-3 among them, were omitted from analysis.

Amplification used 60 Vbeta primers and 13 Jbeta primers. The protocol was immunoSEQ multiplex PCR, while the TCRdb copy is restricted to in-frame clones and leaves out a portion. This sample has some 80,000 clones, with around 78% found just once. The rearrangement uses TRBV11-2 and TRBJ2-7, with TRBD2 as a possible D gene (6 bases). The source is a man aged 35 to 55 in good health and CMV-seronegative. The specimen was PBMCs. CDR3 amino acids: CASSLRLMSGLGLYEQYF. CDR3 in DNA: TGTGCCAGCAGCTTAAGGTTAATGAGCGGTTTGGGACTCTACGAGCAGTACTTC.